This TCR beta chain stems from a study of shared T cell receptors in the human thymus. Germline V gene sequence: CDR1 MDHEN, CDR2 SYDVKM. The CDR3 is made up of 14 amino acids. V was pared by 5 bases and J by 3 bases, with 14 bases between. TCRdb keeps only in-frame clones here, not all; method: immunoSEQ multiplex PCR. The sample lists some 660,000 clones, about 90% occurring once. Another study also made use of these data, one on human thymus T cells. That paper notes: Resections from corrective heart surgery provided thymus tissue. There were highly overlapping thymic repertoires among unrelated individuals, as related research reported.

This TCR was sampled from a boy less than two years old with a congenital heart defect. This chain connects TRBV28 to TRBJ2-7; D is perhaps TRBD1 (5 bases). Input material: thymocytes. In DNA form, the CDR3 reads TGTGCCAGCAGTCTGAACGTTGACAGCTACGAGCAGTACTTC. Amino acids: CASSLNVDSYEQYF.